The 22 T cell receptor beta chains below come from one sample, sequenced in a study of control samples from healthy donors and cancer patients. Profiled with immunoSEQ multiplex PCR; TCRdb holds only in-frame clones, not every one. The sample consists of some 250,000 clones, more than 65% of them appearing once. The sequencing sample was made of PBMCs. These receptors were collected from a woman in her fifties or sixties with lung cancer.

For this clone: An end of the junction does not agree with germline; a read error may underlie this. V gene TRBV6-2 or TRBV6-3 combines with J gene TRBJ1-2; possibly TRBD1 for D (5 bases). In germline, CDR1 is MNHEY, CDR2 SVGEGT. The CDR3 length is 15 residues. CDR3 sequence (DNA): TGTGCCAGCAGCCCTTGGGACCGCGGAGAATATGACTACACCTTC. Translating it yields CASSPWDRGEYDYTF.

This chain connects TRBV28 to TRBJ1-5, with unresolved D. The V and J ends lost 3 bases and 0 bases respectively, with 3 bases between them. The CDR3 has 13 residues. In germline, CDR1 is MDHEN, CDR2 SYDVKM. DNA for the CDR3: TGTGCCAGCAGTTTCCCTAGCAATCAGCCCCAGCATTTT. Translating it yields CASSFPSNQPQHF.

The CDR3 sequence: CASSLQVANYGYTF. CDR3 coding DNA: TGCGCCAGCAGCCTACAAGTAGCTAACTATGGCTACACCTTC. The rearrangement uses TRBV5-1 and TRBJ1-2; D ambiguous. Germline V gene data show CDR1 as SGHRS and CDR2 as YFSETQ. Between the trimmed V and J ends, which lost 4 bases and 0 bases, there was a span of 10 bases. CDR3 length equals 14 residues.

The rearrangement joins TRBV5-1 to TRBJ2-1, with D perhaps TRBD1 (6 bases). Trimming pared 2 bases from V and 5 bases from J, leaving 14 bases between. CDR1 and CDR2 (germline): SGHRS, YFSETQ. The CDR3 covers 15 residues. The CDR3 loop reads CASSFRRQGNNEQFF. In nucleotides, the CDR3 is TGCGCCAGCAGCTTTAGGAGGCAGGGGAACAATGAGCAGTTCTTC.

This clone turned up a few times. This chain joins TRBV5-1 and TRBJ2-3; no definite D call. Per germline, CDR1 SGHRS and CDR2 YFSETQ. The CDR3 is 16 amino acids. Trimming cost V 0 bases and J 4 bases, with 15 bases left between them. As DNA, the CDR3 is TGCGCCAGCAGCTTGGATGGCTCTTATCAGGCAGATACGCAGTATTTT. Amino acids: CASSLDGSYQADTQYF. Full variable domain (outside the CDR3, taken from reference TRBV5-1 and TRBJ2-3): KAGVTQTPRYLIKTRGQQVTLSCSPISGHRSVSWYQQTPGQGLQFLFEYFSETQRNKGNFPGRFSGRQFSNSRSEMNVSTLELGDSALYLCASSLDGSYQADTQYFGPGTRLTVL.

The chain joins TRBV11-3 to TRBJ2-1; 12 bases agree with TRBD2. The CDR3 has 16 amino acids. CDR1 and CDR2 (germline): SGHNT, YENEEA. The V and J ends lost 2 bases and 3 bases, in that order; junction bases with no gene match: 2. The CDR3 region is CASSLQGLAGYNEQFF. The CDR3 DNA reads as TGTGCCAGCAGCTTACAGGGACTAGCGGGCTACAATGAGCAGTTCTTC.

The rearrangement uses TRBV19 and TRBJ2-2; 10 bases are shared with TRBD1. J lost 5 bases, V lost 7 bases, and 13 bases had no gene match. Germline CDR1 LNHDA, CDR2 SQIVND (reference sequence). This CDR3 is 17 amino acids long. The CDR3, as DNA: TGTGCCAGTAAAGGGGTGACAGGGGGCGTCGGAACCGGGGAGCTGTTTTTT. It encodes CASKGVTGGVGTGELFF.

Comment on this clone: The CDR3 carries no conserved terminal phenylalanine or tryptophan, so it likely arises from a read error. The V and J genes are TRBV28 and TRBJ1-1, with a weak D call TRBD1 (6 bases). The length of the CDR3 is 17 residues. The ends were cut back, 2 bases at V and 3 bases at J, with 19 bases in the middle. Germline values: CDR1 MDHEN, CDR2 SYDVKM. CDR3 sequence: CASSLLLGQGSDTEAFL. Here the CDR3 DNA reads TGTGCCAGCAGTTTACTGCTTGGCCAGGGGAGTGACACTGAAGCTTTCTTG.

This clone occurred once. The chain recombines TRBV5-1 with TRBJ1-2; D might be TRBD1 (5 bases). The CDR3 is 14 residues long. The germline V and J ends were trimmed by 0 bases and 4 bases, with 10 bases remaining between them. The germline V gene encodes CDR1 SGHRS and CDR2 YFSETQ. The CDR3 reads CASSLAGNSYGYTF. CDR3 DNA sequence: TGCGCCAGCAGCTTGGCAGGGAATAGCTATGGCTACACCTTC.

V and J are TRBV9 and TRBJ1-2, with TRBD1 matching over 7 bases. CDR1 is SGDLS and CDR2 is YYNGEE in the germline V gene. V gave up 0 bases and J gave up 2 bases; unmatched junction bases: 4. The CDR3 loop spans 15 amino acids. The CDR3: CASSVETGSNYGYTF. In nucleotides, the CDR3 is TGTGCCAGCAGCGTAGAGACAGGGTCGAACTATGGCTACACCTTC.

V and J are TRBV28 and TRBJ2-6, with 7 bases matching TRBD2. With V trimmed by 6 bases and J by 4 bases, 6 bases remained unmatched. The CDR3 extends over 15 amino acids. CDR1 and CDR2 (germline): MDHEN, SYDVKM. The CDR3 nucleotides read TGTGCCAGCAGGTGGGGGGGGACCGGGGCCAACGTCCTGACTTTC. This codes for CASRWGGTGANVLTF.

In DNA, the CDR3 is TGCGCCAGCAGCTTGGAGCGGTCAGAGAATTCACCCCTCCACTTT. It specifies CASSLERSENSPLHF. V usage is TRBV5-1 and J usage is TRBJ1-6; the D is unclear. The V and J ends lost 0 bases and 7 bases respectively, with 11 bases between them. The CDR3 contains 15 residues. Germline CDR1 reads SGHRS; CDR2 reads YFSETQ.

The CDR3 loop is CASSMGDGQFF. CDR3 nucleotides: TGTGCCAGCAGCATGGGGGACGGTCAGTTCTTC. The chain has TRBV12-3 or TRBV12-4 and TRBJ2-1, with D perhaps TRBD1 or TRBD2 (5 bases each). There are 11 residues in the CDR3. Trimming stripped 6 bases from V and 13 bases from J, with 13 bases between.

The chain carries TRBV28 and TRBJ2-7; D call uncertain. The V gene's germline CDR1 is MDHEN and CDR2 SYDVKM. This CDR3 comprises 14 residues. Deletions cut 7 bases from V and 4 bases from J, with 17 bases between. As DNA, the CDR3 is TGTGCCAGCACCCGCCCGGCTACGTTTTACGAGCAGTACTTC. This codes for CASTRPATFYEQYF. Full variable domain (remainder filled in from reference TRBV28 and TRBJ2-7): DVKVTQSSRYLVKRTGEKVFLECVQDMDHENMFWYRQDPGLGLRLIYFSYDVKMKEKGDIPEGYSVSREKKERFSLILESASTNQTSMYLCASTRPATFYEQYFGPGTRLTVT.

V usage is TRBV6-5 and J usage is TRBJ2-1; TRBD1 matches at 7 bases. The CDR3 sequence is 13 residues long. V lost 6 bases to trimming and J lost 2 bases; unmatched junction nucleotides: 1. The germline V gene has CDR1 MNHEY and CDR2 SVGAGI. CDR3 bases: TGTGCCAGCAGGGGACAGACCTACAATGAGCAGTTCTTC. Its translation: CASRGQTYNEQFF.

This chain links TRBV18 with TRBJ2-2; D is unresolved. Germline-derived CDR1 and CDR2 are KGHSH and LQKENI. V dropped 3 bases and J dropped 1 base, with 12 bases sitting between them. There are 16 residues in the CDR3. This CDR3 reads CASSPMGGQNTGELFF. The CDR3 DNA follows: TGTGCCAGCTCACCGATGGGTGGGCAGAACACCGGGGAGCTGTTTTTT. The whole variable domain, remainder taken from reference TRBV18 and TRBJ2-2, is NAGVMQNPRHLVRRRGQEARLRCSPMKGHSHVYWYRQLPEEGLKFMVYLQKENIIDESGMPKERFSAEFPKEGPSILRIQQVVRGDSAAYFCASSPMGGQNTGELFFGEGSRLTVL.

CDR3 in DNA: TGTGCCAGCAGCCTTCCGGTATTCGGGAACACTGAAGCTTTCTTT. It yields the protein CASSLPVFGNTEAFF. V usage is TRBV13 and J usage is TRBJ1-1, with D uncertain. The CDR3 runs 15 residues. Between the trimmed V and J ends, which lost 5 bases and 1 base, there was a span of 14 bases. Germline CDR1 PRHDT, CDR2 FYEKMQ (reference sequence). The whole variable domain, remainder taken from reference TRBV13 and TRBJ1-1, is AAGVIQSPRHLIKEKRETATLKCYPIPRHDTVYWYQQGPGQDPQFLISFYEKMQSDKGSIPDRFSAQQFSDYHSELNMSSLELGDSALYFCASSLPVFGNTEAFFGQGTRLTVV.

The rearrangement links TRBV2 to TRBJ1-4; unclear D gene. The ends were cut back, 8 bases at V and 3 bases at J, with 10 bases in the middle. Germline CDR1 SNHLY, CDR2 FYNNEI. This CDR3 contains 13 residues. Here the CDR3 reads CASHRAPNEKLFF. The CDR3, as DNA: TGTGCCAGCCACCGGGCCCCTAATGAAAAACTGTTTTTT.

This chain uses TRBV19 with TRBJ2-4; tentative D call: TRBD2 (5 bases). Trimming took off 1 base at V and 6 bases at J, with 13 bases between the two ends. The CDR3 has 15 residues. The germline V gene encodes CDR1 LNHDA and CDR2 SQIVND (reference sequence). The CDR3, as DNA: TGTGCCAGTAGTATAGCCTCGGACCGGGGAAACATTCAGTACTTC. Amino acids: CASSIASDRGNIQYF.

The chain recombines TRBV9 with TRBJ1-4; 7 bases align to TRBD1. Per the germline V gene, CDR1 is SGDLS and CDR2 is YYNGEE. This CDR3 is built from 16 residues. V trimming: 3 bases; J trimming: 5 bases; junction bases outside the gene matches: 10. Written as DNA, the CDR3 is TGTGCCAGCAGCGCTAGAGTTGGACAGGTGAATGAAAAACTGTTTTTT. Its protein is CASSARVGQVNEKLFF.

V gene TRBV19 combines with J gene TRBJ2-7; D gene uncertain. Germline values: CDR1 LNHDA, CDR2 SQIVND (reference sequence). This CDR3 has 15 residues. Between the trimmed V and J ends, which lost 1 base and 3 bases, there was a span of 13 bases. CDR3 residues: CASSIVASPSYEQYF. The CDR3 nucleotides are TGTGCCAGTAGTATAGTCGCCAGTCCTAGCTACGAGCAGTACTTC.

This clone was counted only a few times. The V gene is TRBV6-5, the J gene TRBJ1-5; D gene unclear. The V end lost 2 bases, the J end lost 4 bases, and 15 bases lay between the germline ends. Germline V gives CDR1 MNHEY, CDR2 SVGAGI. The CDR3 sequence is 16 residues long. CDR3 nucleotides: TGTGCCAGCAGTTACGTGAGACCCCTGTGGAATCAGCCCCAGCATTTT. It encodes CASSYVRPLWNQPQHF.